The 14 T cell receptor beta chains below were found in one sample sequenced in a study of cytomegalovirus exposure and HLA in healthy donors. The primer mix had 60 Vbeta and 13 Jbeta primers. Profiled with immunoSEQ multiplex PCR; TCRdb holds only in-frame clones, not every one. The table shows tens of thousands of clones, with around 80% occurring only once. The source material was PBMCs. These receptors all stem from a man in his forties or fifties in good health and CMV-seropositive.

This clone was observed a few times. Its ends do not fully match the called genes, so a read error is possible. The rearrangement joins TRBV9 to TRBJ2-6; TRBD2 matches 13 bases. The CDR3 has 19 amino acids. Germline V CDR1 and CDR2: SGDLS, YYNGEE. In nucleotides, the CDR3 is TGTGCCAGCAGCCGGGACCGTGGACTAGCGGGAGCTGGGGCCAACGGCCTGACTTTC. It yields the protein CASSRDRGLAGAGANGLTF.

The chain uses TRBV5-1 and TRBJ2-5; no reliable D call. Germline CDR1 and CDR2: SGHRS and YFSETQ. The CDR3 runs 14 residues. With 0 bases removed from V and 4 bases from J, the gap between germline ends came to 10 bases. The CDR3 DNA reads as TGCGCCAGCAGCTTGGGCCCCTACCCAGAGACCCAGTACTTC. Its protein is CASSLGPYPETQYF.

This clone appeared a single time. This chain joins TRBV4-2 and TRBJ2-2; TRBD1 agrees at 8 bases. With 2 bases clipped from V and 0 bases from J, the junction kept 5 bases outside the gene matches. The CDR3 extends over 17 amino acids. Per germline, CDR1 LGHNA and CDR2 YNFKEQ. The CDR3 nucleotides are TGTGCCAGCAGCCAAATTACAGGGGGAACGAACACCGGGGAGCTGTTTTTT. It translates to CASSQITGGTNTGELFF.

V and J are TRBV27 and TRBJ1-1; 9 bases match TRBD1. J gave up 3 bases and V 5 bases, and 1 base lay outside the gene matches. Germline V lookup: CDR1 MNHEY, CDR2 SMNVEV (reference sequence). The CDR3 runs to 13 residues. The CDR3 spells CASSNRGHTEAFF. CDR3 in DNA: TGTGCCAGCAGTAACAGGGGGCACACTGAAGCTTTCTTT.

The genes are TRBV6-1 and TRBJ2-1; 10 bases agree with TRBD2. Germline values: CDR1 MNHNS, CDR2 SASEGT. The CDR3 extends over 16 amino acids. The V and J ends lost 3 bases and 4 bases, in that order; junction bases with no gene match: 6. The CDR3 DNA is TGTGCCAGCAGTGATTTCGGACTAGCGGATTACAATGAGCAGTTCTTC. Protein product: CASSDFGLADYNEQFF.

The V and J genes are TRBV19 and TRBJ1-5; unclear D gene. CDR1 and CDR2 from the germline V gene are LNHDA and SQIVND (reference sequence). Between the trimmed V and J ends, which lost 2 bases and 0 bases, there was a span of 5 bases. This CDR3 spans 14 amino acids. The CDR3 bases are TGTGCCAGTAGTATACCCGGTAGCAATCAGCCCCAGCATTTT. This encodes CASSIPGSNQPQHF.

The chain recombines TRBV7-9 with TRBJ1-1; D is unresolved. This CDR3 is built from 14 residues. Germline CDR1 reads SEHNR; CDR2 reads FQNEAQ (reference sequence). Trimming removed 5 bases from V and 4 bases from J, with 14 bases in between. The CDR3 bases are TGTGCCAGCAGCCTAGGGCCCGCAGTCACTGAAGCTTTCTTT. It codes for CASSLGPAVTEAFF.

V is TRBV7-2 and J is TRBJ2-2; TRBD2 aligns across 13 bases. The CDR3 contains 16 residues. V shed 6 bases and J 7 bases; nucleotides not matched to a gene: 8. Germline V CDR1 and CDR2: SGHTA, FQGNSA. CDR3 region: CASRIRLAGGIGELFF. The CDR3 DNA sequence: TGTGCCAGCAGGATTAGACTAGCGGGAGGAATCGGGGAGCTGTTTTTT.

The chain carries TRBV2 and TRBJ2-3; 11 nucleotides match TRBD2. The CDR3 extends over 13 amino acids. Germline loops: CDR1 SNHLY, CDR2 FYNNEI. The CDR3 sequence: CVATSGEEDTQYF. The CDR3, as DNA: TGTGTTGCGACTAGCGGGGAAGAGGATACGCAGTATTTT.

This chain links TRBV6-5 with TRBJ2-7; D might be TRBD2 (5 bases). V was trimmed by 2 bases and J by 3 bases, leaving 17 bases between them. Germline CDR1 is MNHEY and CDR2 is SVGAGI. The CDR3 length is 16 residues. This chain's CDR3 is CASSYPNAGGGYEQYF. The CDR3 DNA reads TGTGCCAGCAGTTACCCCAACGCGGGTGGCGGCTACGAGCAGTACTTC.

The genes are TRBV5-1 and TRBJ2-7; 8 bases line up with TRBD2. V lost 0 bases and J lost 2; bases outside the gene matches: 10. CDR3 size: 17 residues. The germline V gene has CDR1 SGHRS and CDR2 YFSETQ. CDR3 residues: CASSLAGTSGPTYEQYF. CDR3 nucleotides: TGCGCCAGCAGCTTGGCCGGAACTAGCGGCCCAACCTACGAGCAGTACTTC.

This clone has just a few counts. The chain is built from TRBV11-2 and TRBJ1-1; 9 bases fit TRBD1. The CDR3 totals 14 residues. Germline V CDR1 and CDR2: SGHAT, FQNNGV. With V trimmed by 6 bases and J by 4 bases, 6 bases remained unmatched. In DNA form, the CDR3 reads TGTGCCAGCAGAACGACAGGGGGGGGCACTGAAGCTTTCTTT. Its translation: CASRTTGGGTEAFF.

The rearrangement joins TRBV5-1 to TRBJ2-3, with no clear D. CDR3 length: 14 amino acids. Per germline, CDR1 SGHRS and CDR2 YFSETQ. V gave up 0 bases and J gave up 2 bases, with 7 bases separating them. In DNA, the CDR3 is TGCGCCAGCAGCTTGGCGGCGGACACAGATACGCAGTATTTT. Protein sequence: CASSLAADTDTQYF.

This CDR3 reads CASSLGLAVSYEQYF. The CDR3 coding sequence is TGTGCCAGCAGTCTGGGACTAGCGGTTTCCTACGAGCAGTACTTC. The genes are TRBV27 and TRBJ2-7, with 11 bases identical to TRBD2. The CDR3 extends over 15 amino acids. From germline, CDR1 is MNHEY and CDR2 SMNVEV (reference sequence). V dropped 5 bases and J dropped 1; count of bases not matched to a gene: 4.